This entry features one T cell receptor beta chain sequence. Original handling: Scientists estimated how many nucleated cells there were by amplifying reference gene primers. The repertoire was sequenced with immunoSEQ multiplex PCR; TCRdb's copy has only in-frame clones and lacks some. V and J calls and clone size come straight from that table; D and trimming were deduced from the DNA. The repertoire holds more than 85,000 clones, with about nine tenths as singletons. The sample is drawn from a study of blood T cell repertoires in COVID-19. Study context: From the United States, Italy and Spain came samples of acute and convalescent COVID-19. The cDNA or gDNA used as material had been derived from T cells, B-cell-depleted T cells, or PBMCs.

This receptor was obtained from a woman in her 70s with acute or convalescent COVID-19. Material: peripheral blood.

This chain's CDR3 is CASSPNSGRAYNEQFF. CDR3 bases: TGTGCCAGCAGTCCCAATAGCGGGAGGGCCTACAATGAGCAGTTCTTC. The V call is TRBV3-1 (or the pseudogene TRBV3-2), the J call TRBJ2-1, with TRBD2 matching over 11 bases. CDR1 and CDR2 from the germline V gene are LGHDT and YNNKEL (reference sequence). V gave up 6 bases and J gave up 2 bases; unmatched junction bases: 6. The CDR3 is made up of 16 amino acids.